A selection of T cell receptor beta chains follows, all from one sample in a study of PD-1 blockade in classical Hodgkin lymphoma. Assay: immunoSEQ multiplex PCR; the TCRdb copy retains only in-frame clones and omits some. Of approximately 22,000 clones listed, less than 75% are singletons. The sample here was CD4+ T cells from blood, taken before the fourth cycle of nivolumab. The receptors derive from a human donor with classical Hodgkin lymphoma. The CDR3 runs from the conserved cysteine through the conserved F or W.

v_call: TRBV30
cdr3_aa: CAWSEEYNSPLHF

v_call: TRBV28
cdr3_aa: CAASTRQKSPRDTQYF

v_call: TRBV4-2
cdr3_aa: CASSPSQGDFYGYTF

v_call: TRBV28
cdr3_aa: CASSSMDILAGLAADYEQYF

v_call: TRBV28
cdr3_aa: CASSLSPPGTSGETQYF

v_call: TRBV5-1
cdr3_aa: CASSLAGAGNTEAFF

v_call: TRBV19
cdr3_aa: CASSIAGGPSYEQYF

v_call: TRBV29-1
cdr3_aa: CSAGLGQETQYF

v_call: TRBV28
cdr3_aa: CASSLQRVEGYTF

v_call: TRBV4-3
cdr3_aa: CASSLEGAGGETQYF

v_call: TRBV11-3
cdr3_aa: CASSPRTGGLGDTQYF

v_call: TRBV7-2
cdr3_aa: CASSLGEGGRSDYTF

v_call: TRBV30
cdr3_aa: CAWDNGITGYEQYF

v_call: TRBV5-1
cdr3_aa: CASSFSGRSATGELFF

v_call: TRBV7-2
cdr3_aa: CASSLQGGGSYGYTF

v_call: TRBV7-2
cdr3_aa: CASSFTSNQPQHF

v_call: TRBV19
cdr3_aa: CASSIVWSRRLVGELFF

v_call: TRBV6-6
cdr3_aa: CAGGRADIVGTEAFF

v_call: TRBV18
cdr3_aa: CASAAQTWDTQYF

v_call: TRBV19
cdr3_aa: CASSPGLPGETQYF

v_call: TRBV18
cdr3_aa: CASSLGRRDEKLFF

v_call: TRBV2
cdr3_aa: CASSDRVLRNTIYF

v_call: TRBV5-8
cdr3_aa: CASSPEWTGSHQPQHF

v_call: TRBV7-6
cdr3_aa: CASSLVPSGGAAYNEQFF

v_call: TRBV5-1
cdr3_aa: CASSLLDFNTEAFF

v_call: TRBV7-9
cdr3_aa: CASSPRGAATEAFF

v_call: TRBV9
cdr3_aa: CASSVGEGQALEQYF

v_call: TRBV5-1
cdr3_aa: CASSLAGGTNTEAFF

v_call: TRBV20-1
cdr3_aa: CSAHYNEQFF

v_call: TRBV2
cdr3_aa: CASKALAGAQETQYF

v_call: TRBV12-5
cdr3_aa: CASGPLSLEKNTF

v_call: TRBV19
cdr3_aa: CASSISRGSSYEQYF

v_call: TRBV9
cdr3_aa: CASSVAGQGISGNTIYF

v_call: TRBV6-5
cdr3_aa: CASSYGGLLQETQYF

v_call: TRBV28
cdr3_aa: CASSGGLGTGELFF

v_call: TRBV5-8
cdr3_aa: CASSFPVGGYSNQPQHF

v_call: TRBV28
cdr3_aa: CASSSGGLGYGYTF

v_call: TRBV6-8
cdr3_aa: CATPASGGTDTQYF

v_call: TRBV7-3
cdr3_aa: CASSSGGEETQYF

v_call: TRBV19
cdr3_aa: CASSRGGGEGETQYF

v_call: TRBV6-1
cdr3_aa: CASRVTTDLSYEQYF

v_call: TRBV5-3
cdr3_aa: CARSHGKLDEKLFF

v_call: TRBV2
cdr3_aa: CASSQRDSYGYTF

v_call: TRBV4-2
cdr3_aa: CASSQGTIGDEQYF

v_call: TRBV11-1
cdr3_aa: CATTRQPNTGELFF

v_call: TRBV15
cdr3_aa: CATSRGGDAEKLFF

v_call: TRBV28
cdr3_aa: CALGGSTDTQYF

v_call: TRBV2
cdr3_aa: CASSGPGLQETQYF

v_call: TRBV5-4
cdr3_aa: CASSLASGRLAEQYF

v_call: TRBV13
cdr3_aa: CASSLAGELGYEQYF

v_call: TRBV28
cdr3_aa: CASNTRAGELFF

v_call: TRBV7-8
cdr3_aa: CASSLRFRAQRTNEKLFF

v_call: TRBV25-1
cdr3_aa: CASSESVGESSYNEQFF

v_call: TRBV4-3
cdr3_aa: CASSQEASMNTEAFF

v_call: TRBV7-2
cdr3_aa: CASSLFGAETAKNIQYF

v_call: TRBV9
cdr3_aa: CASSVGRDRVYNEQFF

v_call: TRBV27
cdr3_aa: CASSFRGPTTNEKLFF

v_call: TRBV5-6
cdr3_aa: CASSLALGAPVDTQYF

v_call: TRBV29-1
cdr3_aa: CSVLDNLFQETQYF